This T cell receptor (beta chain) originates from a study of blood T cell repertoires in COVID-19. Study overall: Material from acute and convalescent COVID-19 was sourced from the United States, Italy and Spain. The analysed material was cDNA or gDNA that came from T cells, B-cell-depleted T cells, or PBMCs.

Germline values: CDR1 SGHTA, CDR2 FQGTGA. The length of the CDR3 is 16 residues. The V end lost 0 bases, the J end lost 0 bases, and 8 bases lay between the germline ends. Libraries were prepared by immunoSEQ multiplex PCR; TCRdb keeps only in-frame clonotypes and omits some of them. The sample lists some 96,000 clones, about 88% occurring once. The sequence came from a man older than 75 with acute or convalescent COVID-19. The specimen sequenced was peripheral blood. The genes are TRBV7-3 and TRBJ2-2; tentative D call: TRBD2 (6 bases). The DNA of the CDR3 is TGTGCCAGCAGCTTAACGTCGGGGGCGAACACCGGGGAGCTGTTTTTT. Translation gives CASSLTSGANTGELFF. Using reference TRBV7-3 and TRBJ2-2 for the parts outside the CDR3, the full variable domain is GAGVSQTPSNKVTEKGKYVELRCDPISGHTALYWYRQSLGQGPEFLIYFQGTGAADDSGLPNDRFFAVRPEGSVSTLKIQRTERGDSAVYLCASSLTSGANTGELFFGEGSRLTVL.